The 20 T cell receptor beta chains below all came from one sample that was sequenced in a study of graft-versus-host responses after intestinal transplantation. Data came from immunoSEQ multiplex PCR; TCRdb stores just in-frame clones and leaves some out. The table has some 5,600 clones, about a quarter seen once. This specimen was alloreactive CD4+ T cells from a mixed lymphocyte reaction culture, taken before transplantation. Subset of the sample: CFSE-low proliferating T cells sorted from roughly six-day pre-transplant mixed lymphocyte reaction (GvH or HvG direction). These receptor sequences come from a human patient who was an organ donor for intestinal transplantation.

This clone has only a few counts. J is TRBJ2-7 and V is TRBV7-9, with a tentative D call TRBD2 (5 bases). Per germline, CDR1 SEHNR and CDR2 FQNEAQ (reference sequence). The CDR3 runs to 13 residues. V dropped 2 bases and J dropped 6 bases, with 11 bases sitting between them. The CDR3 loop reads CASSLFRESEQYF. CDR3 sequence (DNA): TGTGCCAGCAGCTTATTTCGGGAAAGCGAGCAGTACTTC.

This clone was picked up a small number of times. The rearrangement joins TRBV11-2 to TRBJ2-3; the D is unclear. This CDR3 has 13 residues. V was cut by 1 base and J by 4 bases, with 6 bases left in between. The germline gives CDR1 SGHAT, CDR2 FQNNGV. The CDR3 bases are TGTGCCAGCAGCTTAGCAGTTCCAGATACGCAGTATTTT. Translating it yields CASSLAVPDTQYF.

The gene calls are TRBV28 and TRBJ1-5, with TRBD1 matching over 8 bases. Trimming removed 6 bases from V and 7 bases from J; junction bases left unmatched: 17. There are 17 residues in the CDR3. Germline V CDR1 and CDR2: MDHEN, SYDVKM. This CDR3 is CASSTRQGTSSRQPQHF. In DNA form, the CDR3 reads TGTGCCAGCAGCACCCGACAGGGGACTAGCTCTAGGCAGCCCCAGCATTTT.

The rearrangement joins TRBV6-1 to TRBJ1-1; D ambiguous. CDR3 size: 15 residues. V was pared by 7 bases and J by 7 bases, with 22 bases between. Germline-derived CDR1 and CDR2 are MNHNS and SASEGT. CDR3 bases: TGTGCCAGCACTAATAACACCCCAAGGAGTTTTGAAGCTTTCTTT. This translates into CASTNNTPRSFEAFF.

The CDR3 protein is CASGREGARVSEQFF. Written as DNA, the CDR3 is TGTGCTAGTGGACGGGAGGGGGCGAGGGTAAGTGAGCAGTTCTTC. V and J are TRBV12-5 and TRBJ2-1, with D perhaps matching TRBD2 (8 bases). V lost 6 bases, J lost 9 bases, and 21 bases lay in between. In germline, CDR1 is LGHNT, CDR2 FRNRAP. CDR3 size: 15 residues.

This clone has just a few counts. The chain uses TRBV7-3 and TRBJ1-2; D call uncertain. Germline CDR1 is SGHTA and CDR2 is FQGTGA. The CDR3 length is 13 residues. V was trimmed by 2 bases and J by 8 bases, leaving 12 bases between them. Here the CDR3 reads CASSLVGNGGYTF. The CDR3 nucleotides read TGTGCCAGCAGCTTAGTGGGTAACGGGGGCTACACCTTC.

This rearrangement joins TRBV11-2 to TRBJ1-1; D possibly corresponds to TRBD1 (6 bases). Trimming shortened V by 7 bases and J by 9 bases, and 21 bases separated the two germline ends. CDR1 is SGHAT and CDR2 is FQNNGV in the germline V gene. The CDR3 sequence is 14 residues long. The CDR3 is CASTVYGTPYQAFF. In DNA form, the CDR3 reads TGTGCCAGCACAGTATACGGGACACCCTATCAAGCTTTCTTT.

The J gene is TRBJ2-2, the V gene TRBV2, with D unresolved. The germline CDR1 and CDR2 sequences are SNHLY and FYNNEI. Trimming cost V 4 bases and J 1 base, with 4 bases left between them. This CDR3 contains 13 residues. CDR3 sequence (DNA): TGTGCCAGCAGTGGACAGAACACCGGGGAGCTGTTTTTT. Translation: CASSGQNTGELFF.

This chain's CDR3 is CAWGDRASNEQFF. The CDR3 DNA sequence: TGTGCCTGGGGGGACAGGGCCAGCAATGAGCAGTTCTTC. J is TRBJ2-1 and V is TRBV30; 9 bases are a match to TRBD1. The CDR3 has 13 residues. V lost 5 bases to trimming and J lost 6 bases; unmatched junction nucleotides: 5. Germline CDR1 and CDR2: GTSNPN and SVGIG (reference sequence).

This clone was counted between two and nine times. CDR3 in DNA: TGTGCCAGCAGCTTGAGTCCTAACCCGGGACACAACGAGCAGTACTTC. Amino acids: CASSLSPNPGHNEQYF. This rearrangement joins TRBV5-4 to TRBJ2-7; a possible D gene is TRBD1 (6 bases). The V and J ends lost 1 base and 5 bases respectively, with 19 bases between them. The CDR3 has 16 amino acids. Germline CDR1 and CDR2: SGHNT and YYREEE (reference sequence).

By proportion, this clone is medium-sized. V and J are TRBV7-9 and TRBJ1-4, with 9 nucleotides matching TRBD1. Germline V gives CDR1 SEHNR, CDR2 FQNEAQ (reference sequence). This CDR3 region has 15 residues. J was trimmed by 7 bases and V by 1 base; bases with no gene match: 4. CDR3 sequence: CASSLDGTGPEKLFF. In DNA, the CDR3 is TGTGCCAGCAGCTTAGACGGGACAGGGCCTGAAAAACTGTTTTTT.

The CDR3 DNA follows: TGTGCCAGCAGCCCACGGACTAGCGGGGGCCCTCAAGAGACCCAGTACTTC. It codes for CASSPRTSGGPQETQYF. This chain uses TRBV7-9 with TRBJ2-5; 13 positions agree with TRBD2. The junction had 8 bases not matched to a gene; V was cut back by 5 bases and J by 2 bases. The CDR3 is 17 amino acids. Germline assignment: CDR1 SEHNR and CDR2 FQNEAQ (reference sequence).

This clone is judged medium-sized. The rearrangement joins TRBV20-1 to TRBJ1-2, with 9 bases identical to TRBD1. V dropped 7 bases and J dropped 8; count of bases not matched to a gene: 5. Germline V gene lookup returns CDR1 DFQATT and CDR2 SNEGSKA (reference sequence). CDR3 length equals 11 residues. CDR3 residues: CSVPTGGGYTF. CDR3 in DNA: TGCAGTGTTCCGACAGGGGGAGGCTACACCTTC.

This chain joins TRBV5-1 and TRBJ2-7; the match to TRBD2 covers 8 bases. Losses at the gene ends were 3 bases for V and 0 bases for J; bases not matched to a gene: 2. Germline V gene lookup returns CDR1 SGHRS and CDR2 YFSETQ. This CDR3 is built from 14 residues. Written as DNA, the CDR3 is TGCGCCAGCAGCTGGGCGGGGGGCTCCTACGAGCAGTACTTC. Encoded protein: CASSWAGGSYEQYF.

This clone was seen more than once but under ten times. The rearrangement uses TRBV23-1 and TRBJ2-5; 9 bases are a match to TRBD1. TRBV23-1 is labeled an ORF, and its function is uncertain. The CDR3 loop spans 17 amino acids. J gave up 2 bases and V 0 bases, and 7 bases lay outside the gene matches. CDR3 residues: CASSQSSPDRGQETQYF. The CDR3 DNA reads TGCGCCAGCAGTCAATCTTCCCCGGACAGGGGTCAAGAGACCCAGTACTTC.

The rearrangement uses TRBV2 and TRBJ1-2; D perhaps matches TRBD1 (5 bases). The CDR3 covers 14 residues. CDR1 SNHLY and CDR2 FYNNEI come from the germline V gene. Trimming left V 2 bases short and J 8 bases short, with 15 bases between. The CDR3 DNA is TGTGCCAGCAGTGAAAGTGGCCCCTGGGGCGGCTACACCTTC. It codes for CASSESGPWGGYTF.

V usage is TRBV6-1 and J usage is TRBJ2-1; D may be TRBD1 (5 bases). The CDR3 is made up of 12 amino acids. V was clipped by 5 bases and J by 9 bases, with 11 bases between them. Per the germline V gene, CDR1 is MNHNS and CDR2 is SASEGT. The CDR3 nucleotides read TGTGCCAGCAGTAGGGGAATAGGTGAGCAGTTCTTC. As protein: CASSRGIGEQFF.

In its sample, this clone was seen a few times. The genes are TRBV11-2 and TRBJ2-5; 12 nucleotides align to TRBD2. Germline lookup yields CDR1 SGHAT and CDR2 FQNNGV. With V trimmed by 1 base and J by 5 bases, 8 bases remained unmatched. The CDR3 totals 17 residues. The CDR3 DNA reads TGTGCCAGCAGCTTAGGGACTAGCGGGGCCCCCCGGGAGACCCAGTACTTC. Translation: CASSLGTSGAPRETQYF.

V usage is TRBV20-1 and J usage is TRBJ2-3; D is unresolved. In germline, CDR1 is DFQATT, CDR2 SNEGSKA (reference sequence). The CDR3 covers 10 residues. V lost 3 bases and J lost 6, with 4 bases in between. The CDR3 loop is CSASYDTQYF. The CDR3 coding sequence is TGCAGTGCTAGTTATGATACGCAGTATTTT.

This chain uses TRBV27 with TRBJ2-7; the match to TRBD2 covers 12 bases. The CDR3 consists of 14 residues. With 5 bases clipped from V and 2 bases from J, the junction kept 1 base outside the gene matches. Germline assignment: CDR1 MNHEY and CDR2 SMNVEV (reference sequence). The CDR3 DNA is TGTGCCAGCAGTCTAGCGGGAGGGCCCTACGAGCAGTACTTC. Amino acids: CASSLAGGPYEQYF.